The 14 T cell receptor beta chains reported below all come from one sample, sequenced in a study of T cells in women clearing cervical HPV infection. The repertoire was sequenced with immunoSEQ multiplex PCR; TCRdb's copy has only in-frame clones and lacks some. The table lists tens of thousands of clones, with approximately 6% in the top ten. Sequenced material: blood buffy coat. These receptors originate from a woman between 18 and 70 years old with a cervical HPV16 infection that either progressed to CIN3+ or cleared (not recorded which).

As regards this clone: The DNA ends 3 residues before the CDR3 does, and the rest of the CDR3 is filled in from the germline J gene. This chain connects TRBV27 to TRBJ2-3; no clear D gene. The V gene lost 5 bases and the J gene lost 1 base, with 7 bases spanning the gap. The V gene's germline CDR1 is MNHEY and CDR2 SMNVEV (reference sequence). The CDR3 is 13 amino acids. CDR3 in amino acids: CASSTLRTDTQYF. The CDR3 DNA, read in part, is TGTGCCAGCAGTACTCTCCGCACAGATACG.

In regard to this clone: The read terminates 3 residues ahead of where the CDR3 ends, so the germline J gene completes it. This chain uses TRBV10-2 with TRBJ2-7; 12 nucleotides line up with TRBD2. Germline-derived CDR1 and CDR2 are WSHSY and SAAADI. V dropped 6 bases and J dropped 3; count of bases not matched to a gene: 0. The CDR3 runs 13 residues. The CDR3 DNA, read in part, is TGCGCCAGCAGGACTAGCGGGGGCTACGAG. This codes for CASRTSGGYE. The CDR3, in full, reads CASRTSGGYEQYF.

Of note for this clone: The read comes to an end 3 residues before the CDR3 does, leaving the germline J gene to fill in the end. This sequence joins TRBV18 and TRBJ1-2, with 7 bases lining up with TRBD1. The V gene's germline CDR1 is KGHSH and CDR2 LQKENI. The CDR3 has 15 residues. CDR3 loop: CASRRSRQGYNDYTF. The CDR3 DNA, read in part, is TGTGCCAGCCGGAGGTCTCGACAGGGTTACAATGAC.

For this clone: The CDR3 extends 3 residues past the end of the read, so its final part is completed from the germline J gene. This rearrangement joins TRBV11-2 to TRBJ2-7; 10 bases are shared with TRBD2. The germline V gene encodes CDR1 SGHAT and CDR2 FQNNGV. V was clipped by 5 bases and J by 2 bases; unmatched bases: 6. The CDR3 is made up of 15 amino acids. CDR3 DNA (partial): TGTGCCAGCAGCCCCTCTAGCGGGAGCCCCTACGAG. Its protein product is CASSPSSGSPYE. In full, the CDR3 is CASSPSSGSPYEQYF.

Note on this clone: Coverage ceases 3 residues before the CDR3 finishes, and the germline J gene fills in the end. The chain couples TRBV5-4 to TRBJ2-7, with a weak D call TRBD1 (5 bases). The CDR3 length is 14 residues. Trimming left V 0 bases short and J 4 bases short, with 11 bases between. Germline V gene data show CDR1 as SGHNT and CDR2 as YYREEE (reference sequence). The CDR3 loop is CASSLGSGRYEQYF. The part of the CDR3 DNA that was read is TGTGCCAGCAGCTTGGGGTCAGGGCGGTACGAG. The full variable domain, completed using reference TRBV5-4 and TRBJ2-7, is ETGVTQSPTHLIKTRGQQVTLRCSSQSGHNTVSWYQQALGQGPQFIFQYYREEENGRGNFPPRFSGLQFPNYSSELNVNALELDDSALYLCASSLGSGRYEQYFGPGTRLTVT.

Points on this clone: The read terminates 3 residues before the CDR3 end, so the remaining end is supplied by the germline J gene. V and J are TRBV7-8 and TRBJ1-1, with D possibly matching TRBD1 (5 bases). Germline lookup yields CDR1 SGHVS and CDR2 FQNEAQ. This CDR3 is built from 16 residues. With 1 base removed from V and 7 bases from J, the gap between germline ends came to 19 bases. The covered CDR3 bases are TGTGCCAGCAGCTTAGGCGTCAGGGCACAATCTAGTGAA. This codes for CASSLGVRAQSSE. The complete CDR3 protein is CASSLGVRAQSSEAFF.

Remarks on this clone: Read data end 3 residues before the CDR3 end; the end is taken from the germline J gene. The chain links TRBV7-2 to TRBJ1-2, with TRBD1 as a possible D gene (6 bases). Trimming stripped 6 bases from V and 7 bases from J, with 15 bases between. CDR3 length equals 13 residues. Germline values: CDR1 SGHTA, CDR2 FQGNSA. Partial CDR3 DNA: TGTGCCAGCAGTAACAGGGTTGAGAGTGGC. This encodes CASSNRVESG. The entire CDR3 reads CASSNRVESGYTF.

As to this clone: Read coverage stops 3 residues before the CDR3 terminus; the germline J gene supplies the remainder. The J gene is TRBJ2-3, the V gene TRBV7-2; 11 bases align to TRBD2. V lost 3 bases and J lost 6; bases outside the gene matches: 5. This CDR3 spans 15 amino acids. Germline CDR1 reads SGHTA; CDR2 reads FQGNSA. The CDR3 bases that were read are TGTGCCAGCAGCTTCCTGACTAGCGGGACCGATACG. Translating gives CASSFLTSGTDT. The CDR3, in full, reads CASSFLTSGTDTQYF.

About this clone itself: The read ends 3 residues shy of where the CDR3 ends; the end is completed using the germline J gene. V gene TRBV14 combines with J gene TRBJ1-1; D not resolved. CDR1 is SGHDN and CDR2 is FVKESK in the germline V gene. The CDR3 is 13 residues long. The sequenced CDR3 bases are TGTGCCAGCAGCCAAGATGGAGGGTTGAAT. Translating gives CASSQDGGLN. The entire CDR3 reads CASSQDGGLNAFF. Together with reference TRBV14 and TRBJ1-1, the CDR3 gives the full variable domain: EAGVTQFPSHSVIEKGQTVTLRCDPISGHDNLYWYRRVMGKEIKFLLHFVKESKQDESGMPNNRFLAERTGGTYSTLKVQPAELEDSGVYFCASSQDGGLNAFFGQGTRLTVV.

Considering frequency, this clone is medium-sized. The read comes to an end 3 residues before the CDR3 does, leaving the germline J gene to fill in the end. The rearrangement uses TRBV19 and TRBJ2-3; 8 bases are shared with TRBD2. Germline CDR1 and CDR2: LNHDA and SQIVND (reference sequence). The length of the CDR3 is 15 residues. With 5 bases clipped from V and 4 bases from J, the junction kept 8 bases outside the gene matches. CDR3 DNA, as far as it was read: TGTGCCAGTAGTTATTCCGTACTAGCGGCAGATACG. Translation gives CASSYSVLAADT. The CDR3 in its entirety is CASSYSVLAADTQYF.

For this clone: The CDR3 goes on 3 residues after the read ends, and that part is filled in from the germline J gene. This chain links TRBV2 with TRBJ1-2; 8 bases fit TRBD1. V lost 7 bases and J lost 3; bases outside the gene matches: 4. The CDR3 is made up of 13 amino acids. CDR1 is SNHLY and CDR2 is FYNNEI in the germline V gene. CDR3 DNA (partial): TGTGCCAGCAAACAGGGGGGAGACTATGGC. It translates to CASKQGGDYG. The entire CDR3 is CASKQGGDYGYTF.

Of note for this clone: The DNA ends 3 residues before the CDR3 does, and the rest of the CDR3 is filled in from the germline J gene. V usage is TRBV11-2 and J usage is TRBJ2-7; 8 nucleotides line up with TRBD2. V lost 5 bases and J lost 5; bases outside the gene matches: 8. Per the germline V gene, CDR1 is SGHAT and CDR2 is FQNNGV. This CDR3 region has 14 residues. This CDR3 is CASSHSGRSHEQYF. The covered CDR3 bases are TGTGCCAGCAGCCACAGCGGGAGATCCCACGAG.

Note on this clone: The read ends 3 residues early relative to the CDR3; the germline J gene fills the gap. The chain employs TRBV12-3 or TRBV12-4 and TRBJ1-1; TRBD1 might be the D (5 bases). The CDR3 is 14 amino acids. V lost 5 bases and J lost 1, with 11 bases in between. The sequenced part of the CDR3 DNA is TGTGCCAGCAGTCCGACTCAGGGGAACACTGAA. It codes for CASSPTQGNTE. The full CDR3 protein reads CASSPTQGNTEAFF.

Remarks on this clone: The CDR3 end falls 3 residues outside the read, so it is completed with the germline J gene. This rearrangement joins TRBV28 to TRBJ2-3; TRBD1 might be the D (6 bases). V was trimmed by 6 bases and J by 6 bases, leaving 19 bases between them. Germline CDR1 and CDR2: MDHEN and SYDVKM. CDR3 length equals 15 residues. The CDR3 is CASRLEGDTVDTQYF. The DNA read from the CDR3 is TGTGCCAGCAGGCTCGAGGGGGACACAGTGGATACG.